Listed below are T cell receptor beta chains from one sample, sequenced in a study of glioma-infiltrating T cells after dendritic cell vaccination. Data came from immunoSEQ multiplex PCR; TCRdb stores just in-frame clones and leaves some out. The table has tens of thousands of clones, 85% to 90% seen once; the top ten hold roughly 10%. The starting material was blood, obtained before dendritic cell vaccination. The receptor set was obtained from a human donor with glioblastoma. Both conserved end residues are part of each CDR3. A D gene is named only where the DNA matches it firmly. Rows may omit the clone size; those that give it use once, few, many or a size class.

CASSLSGDQPQHF | TGTGCCAGCAGCTTAAGCGGGGATCAGCCCCAGCATTTT | - | - | TRBJ1-5 | TRBV7-2
CASSLTGFEQYF | TGTGCCAGCAGTTTGACAGGTTTCGAGCAGTACTTC | - | - | TRBJ2-7 | TRBV27
CASSQVGGGRASEQYF | TGTGCCAGCAGCCAAGTCGGAGGAGGACGCGCTAGCGAGCAGTACTTC | - | - | TRBJ2-7 | TRBV4-2
CASSLGRVYGYTF | TGCGCCAGCAGCTTGGGACGGGTCTATGGCTACACCTTC | - | once | TRBJ1-2 | TRBV5-1
CASSPKSVDTQYF | TGTGCCAGCAGCCCCAAGAGCGTAGATACGCAGTATTTT | - | - | TRBJ2-3 | TRBV5-4
CASRHRAHEQYF | TGTGCCAGCAGGCACAGGGCCCACGAGCAGTACTTC | - | - | TRBJ2-7 | TRBV7-8
CAWSVLLAEGAFF | TGTGCCTGGAGTGTACTCTTAGCCGAGGGTGCTTTCTTT | - | - | TRBJ1-1 | TRBV30
CASSAGQREKEDTQYF | TGTGCCAGCAGCGCGGGCCAGCGGGAGAAGGAAGATACGCAGTATTTT | TRBD2 | - | TRBJ2-3 | TRBV11-3
CASSFNRGLISEAFF | TGTGCCAGCAGTTTTAACAGGGGGCTTATATCTGAAGCTTTCTTT | TRBD1 | - | TRBJ1-1 | TRBV27
CASALYRDQETQYF | TGCGCCAGCGCACTCTACAGGGACCAAGAGACCCAGTACTTC | - | - | TRBJ2-5 | TRBV5-1
CASRGHLSTDTQYF | TGTGCCAGCAGGGGACATCTAAGCACAGATACGCAGTATTTT | - | - | TRBJ2-3 | TRBV6-1
CASSLKRGQTAEAFF | TGTGCCAGCAGTTTAAAAAGGGGCCAGACGGCTGAAGCTTTCTTT | - | - | TRBJ1-1 | TRBV27
CASSLVGKENTEAFF | TGTGCCAGCAGCTTAGTGGGCAAGGAGAACACTGAAGCTTTCTTT | - | once | TRBJ1-1 | TRBV7-2
CASSVGQWGYNEQFF | TGTGCCAGCAGCGTAGGACAGTGGGGCTACAATGAGCAGTTCTTC | - | - | TRBJ2-1 | TRBV9
CASSTPSPGGTDTQYF | TGTGCCAGTAGTACCCCCAGCCCCGGGGGCACAGATACGCAGTATTTT | - | - | TRBJ2-3 | TRBV19
CASSQDRGHFYEQYF | TGCGCCAGCAGCCAAGATAGGGGGCACTTCTACGAGCAGTACTTC | TRBD1 | - | TRBJ2-7 | TRBV4-3